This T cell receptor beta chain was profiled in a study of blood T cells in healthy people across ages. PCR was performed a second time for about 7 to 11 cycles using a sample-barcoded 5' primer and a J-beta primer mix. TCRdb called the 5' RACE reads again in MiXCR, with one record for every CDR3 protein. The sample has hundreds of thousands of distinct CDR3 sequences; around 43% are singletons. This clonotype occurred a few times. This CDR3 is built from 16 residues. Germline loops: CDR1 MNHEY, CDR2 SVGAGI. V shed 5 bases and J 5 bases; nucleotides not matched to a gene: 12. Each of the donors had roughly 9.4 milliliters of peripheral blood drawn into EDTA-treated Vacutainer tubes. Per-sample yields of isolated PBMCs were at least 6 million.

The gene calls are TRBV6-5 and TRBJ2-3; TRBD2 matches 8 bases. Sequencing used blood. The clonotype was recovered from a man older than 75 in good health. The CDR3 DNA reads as TGTGCCAGCAGTCGATATAAAGCGGGAGACGGAGATACGCAGTATTTT. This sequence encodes CASSRYKAGDGDTQYF.